This T cell receptor beta chain derives from a study of blood T cell repertoires in COVID-19. J lost 15 bases, V lost 5 bases, and 9 bases had no gene match. This CDR3 spans 13 amino acids. Germline V gene lookup returns CDR1 LNHDA and CDR2 SQIVND (reference sequence). This table comes from immunoSEQ multiplex PCR, and its TCRdb copy is limited to in-frame clones, with some not included. The sample consists of around 300,000 clones, over 75% of them appearing once. This clone was counted at least ten times. Sequenced input: peripheral blood. The chain combines TRBV19 with TRBJ2-1; 11 nucleotides agree with TRBD2. The receptor comes from a young woman with COVID-19, enrolled during active disease. This CDR3 reads CASSSQLAGDLFF. The CDR3 DNA reads as TGTGCCAGTAGTTCCCAACTAGCGGGAGATTTGTTCTTC.